The 7 T cell receptor beta chains below all came from one sample that was sequenced in a study of shared clonotypes between healthy human individuals. TCRdb's copy holds only in-frame clones and misses some; the assay was immunoSEQ multiplex PCR. Counted here are 2 million to 2.5 million clones, 90% to 95% occurring once; the ten biggest clones make up 0.1% to 0.15%. The specimen was naive CD4+ T cells sorted from blood. The subset here: CD45RA+ positively selected. These receptors were obtained from a man between 18 and 29 years old in good health.

This chain connects TRBV27 to TRBJ2-7, with 11 bases that match TRBD1. The CDR3 has 16 amino acids. Unmatched junction bases numbered 12, after V lost 5 bases and J lost 6 bases. Germline V gene data show CDR1 as MNHEY and CDR2 as SMNVEV (reference sequence). The DNA of the CDR3 is TGTGCCAGCAGTGACGTAACGGGACAGGGGGTTGGCGAGCAGTACTTC. This sequence encodes CASSDVTGQGVGEQYF.

J is TRBJ2-1 and V is TRBV7-9; tentative D call: TRBD1 (6 bases). The CDR3 contains 16 residues. Germline V CDR1 and CDR2: SEHNR, FQNEAQ (reference sequence). V lost 5 bases and J lost 6, with 20 bases in between. CDR3 bases: TGTGCCAGCAGCACAGGACAGTTTTTGGTTGGCAATGAGCAGTTCTTC. Translated: CASSTGQFLVGNEQFF. Full variable domain (rest looked up from reference TRBV7-9 and TRBJ2-1): DTGVSQNPRHKITKRGQNVTFRCDPISEHNRLYWYRQTLGQGPEFLTYFQNEAQLEKSRLLSDRFSAERPKGSFSTLEIQRTEQGDSAMYLCASSTGQFLVGNEQFFGPGTRLTVL.

This rearrangement joins TRBV12-2 to TRBJ1-6. TRBV12-2 has pseudogene status. The CDR3 consists of 14 residues. The CDR3 DNA reads TGTGCAAGTCGCTTAGAGGGCAGGTGTTCACCCCTCCACTTT. Translating gives CASRLEGRCSPLHF.

The chain employs TRBV5-1 and TRBJ2-2, with D possibly matching TRBD2 (6 bases). Germline lookup yields CDR1 SGHRS and CDR2 YFSETQ. V gave up 0 bases and J gave up 1 base, with 13 bases separating them. CDR3 length: 17 residues. The DNA for the CDR3 is TGCGCCAGCAGCTTGGCCGGGGGATTGTTGAACACCGGGGAGCTGTTTTTT. It specifies CASSLAGGLLNTGELFF.

The CDR3 region has the DNA TGCGCCAGCAGCCAGGTGGGTGCCGGGCGGTCTAATGAAAAACTGTTTTTT. This encodes CASSQVGAGRSNEKLFF. J is TRBJ1-4 and V is TRBV4-1; no definite D call. This CDR3 is 17 amino acids long. In germline, CDR1 is MGHRA, CDR2 YSYEKL. The V and J ends lost 3 bases and 3 bases respectively, with 17 bases between them.

The rearrangement uses TRBV6-5 and TRBJ2-2; unclear D gene. V lost 5 bases to trimming and J lost 8 bases, with 9 bases between them. The V gene's germline CDR1 is MNHEY and CDR2 SVGAGI. This CDR3 comprises 12 residues. The CDR3 loop is CASSPQWGELFF. The CDR3 DNA reads as TGTGCCAGCAGTCCTCAGTGGGGGGAGCTGTTTTTT.

The chain has TRBV19 and TRBJ1-2; 9 bases agree with TRBD1. V shed 5 bases, J shed 3 bases, and the junction held 10 bases outside the gene matches. The germline CDR1 and CDR2 sequences are LNHDA and SQIVND (reference sequence). The length of the CDR3 is 16 residues. In DNA form, the CDR3 reads TGTGCCAGTAGTCCAAACCCGGGACAGGGCGACTATGGCTACACCTTC. Protein product: CASSPNPGQGDYGYTF.